The 9 T cell receptor beta chains below all came from one sample that was sequenced in a study of shared clonotypes between healthy human individuals. CD45RO-negative, CCR7-selected cells formed the naive CD8 fraction, which excluded terminally differentiated effector memory CD45RA+ cells. The method was immunoSEQ multiplex PCR; TCRdb's version includes in-frame clones alone and lacks a portion of them. The sample consists of about 2.1 million clones, around 93% of them appearing once. Sequencing was done on a sample of naive CD8+ T cells from PBMCs. The receptor set was obtained from a man younger than 30 in good health. Some clones in this sample may be carry-over from other donors' samples.

The chain combines TRBV7-9 with TRBJ2-7; no clear D gene. The CDR3 length is 15 residues. V dropped 3 bases and J dropped 0 bases, with 12 bases sitting between them. CDR1 and CDR2 (germline): SEHNR, FQNEAQ (reference sequence). The CDR3 region is CASSFAQALSYEQYF. In DNA form, the CDR3 reads TGTGCCAGCAGCTTCGCCCAGGCTCTCTCCTACGAGCAGTACTTC. The variable domain in full, with the rest retrieved from reference TRBV7-9 and TRBJ2-7, is DTGVSQNPRHKITKRGQNVTFRCDPISEHNRLYWYRQTLGQGPEFLTYFQNEAQLEKSRLLSDRFSAERPKGSFSTLEIQRTEQGDSAMYLCASSFAQALSYEQYFGPGTRLTVT.

The V gene is TRBV9, the J gene TRBJ2-7; D perhaps matches TRBD2 (5 bases). Trimming took off 4 bases at V and 3 bases at J, with 14 bases between the two ends. CDR3 length equals 14 residues. From germline, CDR1 is SGDLS and CDR2 YYNGEE. The CDR3 DNA reads TGTGCCAGCAGCCCTCAACGGACTGGCTACGAGCAGTACTTC. As protein: CASSPQRTGYEQYF.

This chain joins TRBV7-9 and TRBJ2-5; 8 nucleotides agree with TRBD1. In germline, CDR1 is SEHNR, CDR2 FQNEAQ (reference sequence). The CDR3 loop spans 17 amino acids. The V segment lost 4 bases and the J segment 5 bases; nucleotides outside the gene matches: 15. CDR3 residues: CASSSRIKDRDAETQYF. As DNA, the CDR3 is TGTGCCAGCAGCTCGCGAATTAAGGACAGGGATGCGGAGACCCAGTACTTC.

The chain couples TRBV15 to TRBJ2-7, with D unresolved. Germline assignment: CDR1 LNHNV and CDR2 YYDKDF (reference sequence). CDR3 length: 15 residues. Trimming removed 0 bases at V and 4 bases at J, with 13 bases between. The CDR3 DNA follows: TGTGCCACCAGCAGAGATCCCCCTGCGCAATACGAGCAGTACTTC. Its translation: CATSRDPPAQYEQYF.

The chain is built from TRBV27 and TRBJ2-3, with a tentative D call TRBD1 (8 bases). The CDR3 sequence is 17 residues long. V lost 5 bases and J 2 bases, leaving 20 bases between the germline ends. Per the germline V gene, CDR1 is MNHEY and CDR2 is SMNVEV (reference sequence). The CDR3 DNA follows: TGTGCCAGCAGTCCCCTAACAGGGGGAGGGCCCACAGATACGCAGTATTTT. Translated: CASSPLTGGGPTDTQYF.

This clone was seen a few times. Other DNA sequences of this sample code for an identical CDR3. The chain has TRBV19 and TRBJ1-5; D gene unclear. Trimming shortened V by 2 bases and J by 3 bases, and 8 bases separated the two germline ends. This CDR3 spans 14 amino acids. CDR1 LNHDA and CDR2 SQIVND come from the germline V gene (reference sequence). CDR3 sequence reads: CASSIRDTNQPQHF. CDR3 nucleotide sequence: TGTGCCAGTAGTATAAGAGATACCAATCAGCCCCAGCATTTT.

This clone came up a few times. The V and J genes are TRBV5-6 and TRBJ1-5; D is undetermined. The V end was cut by 6 bases, the J end by 3 bases, with 7 bases between. The CDR3 extends over 12 amino acids. Germline V gene lookup returns CDR1 SGHDT and CDR2 YYEEEE. As DNA, the CDR3 is TGTGCCAGCAACGCACACAATCAGCCCCAGCATTTT. Amino acids: CASNAHNQPQHF.

The chain uses TRBV21-1 and TRBJ1-5; the table gives TRBD1 as D, unverified against the DNA. TRBV21-1 is given as a pseudogene. CDR3 length: 17 residues. CDR3 loop: CASSKTGLGTFNQPQHF. DNA of the CDR3: TGTGCCAGCAGCAAAACAGGGTTGGGTACCTTTAATCAGCCCCAGCATTTT.

The chain combines TRBV27 with TRBJ2-6; D tentatively fits TRBD1 or TRBD2 (6 bases each). The V gene lost 0 bases and the J gene lost 2 bases, with 8 bases spanning the gap. The CDR3 is 16 amino acids. Germline values: CDR1 MNHEY, CDR2 SMNVEV (reference sequence). The CDR3 nucleotides are TGTGCCAGCAGTTTATCTAGGGGGGCTGGGGCCAACGTCCTGACTTTC. Protein sequence: CASSLSRGAGANVLTF.